Each of the 25 T cell receptor beta chains below was sequenced from the same sample in a study of cytomegalovirus exposure and HLA in healthy donors. Assay used: immunoSEQ multiplex PCR; TCRdb lists only in-frame clones, some missing. Among some 170,000 clones listed, 84% were seen once. The specimen was PBMCs. The receptors stem from a man under 40 in good health and CMV-seropositive.

The CDR3: CASSDRDAGEGQPQHF. CDR3 in DNA: TGTGCCAGCAGTGATCGCGACGCAGGGGAGGGGCAGCCCCAGCATTTT. The V and J genes are TRBV25-1 and TRBJ1-5, with D tentatively TRBD1 (6 bases). The length of the CDR3 is 16 residues. Trimming took 3 bases from V and 7 from J, leaving 19 bases between them. Germline V gene sequence: CDR1 MGHDK, CDR2 SYGVNS.

The V call is TRBV19, the J call TRBJ1-5; 9 positions match TRBD1. Trimming removed 2 bases from V and 5 bases from J; junction bases left unmatched: 13. Germline V gene lookup returns CDR1 LNHDA and CDR2 SQIVND (reference sequence). This CDR3 is 18 amino acids long. The CDR3 reads CASSIRGWDRDLDQPQHF. CDR3 sequence (DNA): TGTGCCAGTAGTATACGGGGATGGGACAGGGATTTAGATCAGCCCCAGCATTTT.

The chain joins TRBV10-3 to TRBJ1-2; D remains ambiguous. The CDR3 runs to 13 residues. Trimming removed 2 bases at V and 4 bases at J, with 8 bases between. Germline assignment: CDR1 ENHRY and CDR2 SYGVKD. The CDR3 region is CAISENGGYGYTF. The CDR3 DNA reads TGTGCCATCAGTGAGAACGGCGGCTATGGCTACACCTTC.

This clone has a handful of counts. The V and J genes are TRBV4-3 and TRBJ1-4, with a weak D call TRBD1 (6 bases). Germline CDR1 is LGHNA and CDR2 is YSLEER. The CDR3 length is 17 residues. Trimming stripped 5 bases from V and 4 bases from J, with 20 bases between. CDR3 sequence reads: CASSKGIAGQLNEKLFF. CDR3 nucleotide sequence: TGCGCCAGCAGCAAGGGAATCGCAGGACAGCTTAATGAAAAACTGTTTTTT.

The chain couples TRBV7-3 to TRBJ2-3; unclear D gene. Trimming cost V 1 base and J 0 bases, with 5 bases left between them. Germline CDR1 SGHTA, CDR2 FQGTGA. The CDR3 is 14 residues long. The CDR3 spells CASSLIPSTDTQYF. In nucleotides, the CDR3 is TGTGCCAGCAGCTTAATTCCTAGCACAGATACGCAGTATTTT.

The chain has TRBV6-6 and TRBJ2-3; D gene unclear. The CDR3 loop spans 13 amino acids. Germline V lookup: CDR1 MNHNY, CDR2 SVGAGI (reference sequence). V was trimmed by 0 bases and J by 5 bases, leaving 6 bases between them. The CDR3 sequence: CASSYSTRDTQYF. Here the CDR3 DNA reads TGTGCCAGCAGTTACTCGACTCGAGATACGCAGTATTTT.

The chain recombines TRBV12-5 with TRBJ2-2, with TRBD1 matching 9 bases. The trim removed 0 bases at V and 2 bases at J, leaving 13 bases unmatched. This CDR3 region has 20 residues. Germline V CDR1 and CDR2: LGHNT, FRNRAP. The CDR3 sequence is CASGLVSPLWDRDNTGELFF. As DNA, the CDR3 is TGTGCTAGTGGTTTGGTAAGCCCATTATGGGACAGGGACAACACCGGGGAGCTGTTTTTT.

The chain links TRBV10-3 to TRBJ2-2, with 8 nucleotides matching TRBD2. Germline lookup yields CDR1 ENHRY and CDR2 SYGVKD. The junction had 5 bases not matched to a gene; V was cut back by 4 bases and J by 1 base. The CDR3 has 16 residues. CDR3 amino acids: CAISALAAMNTGELFF. CDR3 bases: TGTGCCATCAGTGCACTAGCGGCCATGAACACCGGGGAGCTGTTTTTT.

This sequence joins TRBV6-5 and TRBJ2-7; 10 bases are a match to TRBD2. The CDR3 consists of 12 residues. Germline V CDR1 and CDR2: MNHEY, SVGAGI. V lost 10 bases to trimming and J lost 3 bases; unmatched junction nucleotides: 3. The CDR3 here is CATGLAVYEQYF. Here the CDR3 DNA reads TGTGCCACAGGACTAGCGGTCTACGAGCAGTACTTC.

The chain has TRBV7-3 and TRBJ2-5; 7 nucleotides line up with TRBD1. CDR3 length: 16 amino acids. CDR1 is SGHTA and CDR2 is FQGTGA in the germline V gene. V lost 0 bases to trimming and J lost 2 bases; unmatched junction nucleotides: 6. The CDR3 loop reads CASSLTGTASQETQYF. CDR3 in DNA: TGTGCCAGCAGCTTAACGGGGACAGCTAGTCAAGAGACCCAGTACTTC.

The V call is TRBV19, the J call TRBJ2-2; 10 bases are a match to TRBD2. CDR3 length: 15 amino acids. The V gene end was trimmed by 6 bases and the J gene end by 6 bases; junction bases not matched to a gene: 7. Germline V lookup: CDR1 LNHDA, CDR2 SQIVND (reference sequence). CDR3 sequence: CASRWETSGSGELFF. As DNA, the CDR3 is TGTGCCAGTAGGTGGGAGACTAGCGGGTCCGGGGAGCTGTTTTTT.

J is TRBJ2-7 and V is TRBV11-2, with TRBD2 identical over 8 bases. Trimming removed 3 bases from V and 2 bases from J; junction bases left unmatched: 3. The CDR3 loop spans 14 amino acids. Looked up from germline, CDR1 is SGHAT and CDR2 is FQNNGV. Here the CDR3 DNA reads TGTGCCAGCAGCTTTGGTAGCGGGACCTACGAGCAGTACTTC. It is translated as CASSFGSGTYEQYF.

This sequence joins TRBV2 and TRBJ2-7; D unclear. Trimming pared 5 bases from V and 4 bases from J, leaving 3 bases between. Germline V CDR1 and CDR2: SNHLY, FYNNEI. This CDR3 comprises 10 residues. In DNA form, the CDR3 reads TGTGCCAGCAGTCATTACGAGCAGTACTTC. Its translation is CASSHYEQYF.

This chain joins TRBV12-5 and TRBJ2-1; 8 bases are a match to TRBD2. This CDR3 is 12 amino acids long. The V and J ends lost 5 bases and 8 bases, in that order; junction bases with no gene match: 2. Germline V gene sequence: CDR1 LGHNT, CDR2 FRNRAP. The CDR3 spells CASGRGGYEQFF. As DNA, the CDR3 is TGTGCTAGTGGTCGGGGGGGATATGAGCAGTTCTTC.

Of note for this clone: One end of the junction is discordant with germline, which a read error may explain. The CDR3 DNA reads as TGTGCTAGCAGCTTGGGAGCGGGGGCCCAAGAGACCCAGTACTTC. Translation: CASSLGAGAQETQYF. The genes are TRBV7-7 and TRBJ2-5; the match to TRBD2 covers 8 bases. Germline CDR1 is SSHAT and CDR2 is FNYEAQ (reference sequence). The CDR3 is made up of 15 amino acids.

The chain employs TRBV6-4 and TRBJ2-7; 7 bases map to TRBD1. This CDR3 is 13 amino acids long. Unmatched junction bases numbered 5, after V lost 6 bases and J lost 3 bases. Germline V lookup: CDR1 MRHNA, CDR2 SNTAGT. The CDR3 here is CASSPGTVYEQYF. DNA for the CDR3: TGTGCCAGCAGCCCCGGGACAGTCTACGAGCAGTACTTC.

The gene calls are TRBV5-1 and TRBJ1-4, with a tentative D call TRBD1 (6 bases). CDR1 and CDR2 (germline): SGHRS, YFSETQ. V was shortened by 4 bases and J by 8 bases, with 21 bases between the two germline ends. The CDR3 is made up of 16 amino acids. This CDR3 reads CASSRGGGQPGEKLFF. DNA for the CDR3: TGCGCCAGCAGCAGGGGTGGGGGACAACCCGGAGAAAAACTGTTTTTT.

The rearrangement links TRBV13 to TRBJ2-2, with 9 positions matching TRBD1. CDR3 length: 16 amino acids. Germline values: CDR1 PRHDT, CDR2 FYEKMQ (reference sequence). J gave up 6 bases and V 3 bases, and 8 bases lay outside the gene matches. CDR3: CASSFRDREISGELFF. Written as DNA, the CDR3 is TGTGCCAGCAGCTTCCGGGACAGGGAGATTTCCGGGGAGCTGTTTTTT.

V gene TRBV7-2 combines with J gene TRBJ1-3; TRBD1 agrees at 11 bases. Germline CDR1 reads SGHTA; CDR2 reads FQGNSA. The CDR3 runs to 17 residues. J gave up 5 bases and V 5 bases, and 11 bases lay outside the gene matches. CDR3 in amino acids: CASSANSGTGGRNTIYF. CDR3 in DNA: TGTGCCAGCAGCGCAAACTCCGGGACAGGGGGTCGAAACACCATATATTTT.

The table lists this clone with a count of one. This chain joins TRBV7-3 and TRBJ2-2; no clear D gene. CDR1 SGHTA and CDR2 FQGTGA come from the germline V gene. V lost 8 bases and J lost 7, with 11 bases in between. The CDR3 consists of 12 residues. The CDR3 bases are TGTGCCAGCCAAATTAACGGCGGGGAGCTGTTTTTT. This sequence encodes CASQINGGELFF.

The CDR3 is CASTKLARNTEAFF. The DNA of the CDR3 is TGTGCCAGCACCAAGTTGGCCAGGAACACTGAAGCTTTCTTT. This chain joins TRBV5-8 and TRBJ1-1; D is uncertain. V lost 6 bases, J lost 1 base, and 13 bases lay in between. This CDR3 is built from 14 residues. Germline V gene lookup returns CDR1 SGHTS and CDR2 YDEGEE.

Remarks on this clone: One junction end disagrees with the germline gene, perhaps due to a read error. This sequence joins TRBV2 and TRBJ1-1; D might be TRBD1 (6 bases). CDR3 size: 11 residues. Germline assignment: CDR1 SNHLY and CDR2 FYNNEI. DNA of the CDR3: TGTGCCAGCAGTGATGTCAGACAGGACGTCTTT. Translation gives CASSDVRQDVF. The full variable domain, in which reference TRBV2 and TRBJ1-1 provide the parts outside the CDR3, is EPEVTQTPSHQVTQMGQEVILRCVPISNHLYFYWYRQILGQKVEFLVSFYNNEISEKSEIFDDQFSVERPDGSNFTLKIRSTKLEDSAMYFCASSDVRQDVFGQGTRLTVV.

The V gene is TRBV28, the J gene TRBJ1-5; D is possibly TRBD1 (5 bases). Trimming took 3 bases from V and 6 from J, leaving 12 bases between them. CDR1 and CDR2 (germline): MDHEN, SYDVKM. The CDR3 extends over 14 amino acids. CDR3 protein: CASSFLGEGQPQHF. CDR3 nucleotides: TGTGCCAGCAGTTTTTTAGGGGAGGGTCAGCCCCAGCATTTT.

This clone appeared a single time. The sample holds other DNA sequences that translate to the same CDR3. The CDR3 here is CASSGESNEQFF. CDR3 nucleotide sequence: TGTGCCAGCAGCGGAGAATCCAATGAGCAGTTCTTC. The J gene is TRBJ2-1, the V gene TRBV9; D is ambiguous. Trimming left V 3 bases short and J 6 bases short, with 7 bases between. Germline V gene sequence: CDR1 SGDLS, CDR2 YYNGEE. This CDR3 spans 12 amino acids.

V usage is TRBV2 and J usage is TRBJ2-5; 12 bases map to TRBD2. Per germline, CDR1 SNHLY and CDR2 FYNNEI. This CDR3 region has 19 residues. J gave up 4 bases and V 8 bases, and 20 bases lay outside the gene matches. The CDR3 protein is CASGGERLAGVRRGETQYF. The CDR3, as DNA: TGTGCCAGCGGGGGTGAACGACTAGCGGGAGTACGGCGGGGAGAGACCCAGTACTTC.